This T cell receptor (beta chain) came from a study of CXCR3-negative and CXCR3-positive naive CD8 T cells. All TRB cDNA libraries came from 5' RACE performed with UMI labels. TCRdb reprocessed the 5' RACE reads and reports one entry per CDR3 protein, with no DNA. This sample's table has 150,000 or so distinct CDR3 sequences. Study observations and caveats: The TRB CDR3s that CXCR3-positive naive cells carried were more hydrophobic than those of CXCR3-negative naive cells. Partly lower CXCR3 expression followed cryopreservation, and most assays relied on fresh PBMCs.

Notes on this clonotype: Its antigen is not identified.

Naive CD8+ T cells had a CD45RO-CCR7+CD27+CD95- phenotype. Germline values: CDR1 SQVTM, CDR2 ANQGSEA. This CDR3 comprises 12 residues. The source material was naive CXCR3+ CD8+ T cells from blood. The sample's subset: CD45RO-CCR7+CD27+CD95- naive CD8+ T cells expressing CXCR3 (TNR3+). The chain has TRBV29-1 and TRBJ1-1. This sequence was found in a human donor in good health. Some clones in this sample may be carry-over from other donors' samples. The CDR3 here is CSVWIVGTEAFF.